This T cell receptor beta chain was identified in a study of cytomegalovirus exposure and HLA in healthy donors. General study findings and limits: Later analysis identified a missense DCLRE1C variant that was linked to TCR beta V- and J-gene trimming. The study had only CMV serostatus as immune exposure information. The study found most TCR sequences rare, yet found some public TCRs in many donors.

On this clone: The antigen remains unidentified.

Primers: 60 Vbeta forward and 13 Jbeta reverse. The table came from immunoSEQ multiplex PCR; TCRdb's copy has only in-frame clones and leaves some out. This table holds approximately 190,000 clones, approximately 82% found once. Trimming stripped 4 bases from V and 3 bases from J, with 12 bases between. This CDR3 spans 14 amino acids. The germline gives CDR1 MDHEN, CDR2 SYDVKM. The sequenced sample was PBMCs. The V call is TRBV28, the J call TRBJ1-1, with D possibly matching TRBD1 (5 bases). The TCR comes from a man aged 35 to 55 in good health and CMV-seropositive. The chain's CDR3 is CASSSADRHTEAFF. The CDR3 DNA reads TGTGCCAGCAGTTCTGCCGACAGACACACTGAAGCTTTCTTT. The full variable domain, rest sourced from reference TRBV28 and TRBJ1-1, is DVKVTQSSRYLVKRTGEKVFLECVQDMDHENMFWYRQDPGLGLRLIYFSYDVKMKEKGDIPEGYSVSREKKERFSLILESASTNQTSMYLCASSSADRHTEAFFGQGTRLTVV.